The 32 T cell receptor beta chains below were found in one sample sequenced in a study of blood T cell repertoires in COVID-19. The table came from immunoSEQ multiplex PCR; TCRdb's copy has only in-frame clones and leaves some out. Here the sample spans around 140,000 clones, 60% to 85% being singletons. The material sequenced was peripheral blood. Receptors originate from a man aged 50 to 60 with acute or convalescent COVID-19.

The V and J genes are TRBV9 and TRBJ2-5, with 7 positions matching TRBD2. Losses at the gene ends were 4 bases for V and 1 base for J; bases not matched to a gene: 7. The CDR3 is 15 amino acids. Germline assignment: CDR1 SGDLS and CDR2 YYNGEE. DNA for the CDR3: TGTGCCAGCAGCCCCGGGCGGGGGTTCCAAGAGACCCAGTACTTC. Protein sequence: CASSPGRGFQETQYF.

CDR3 region: CASSYSIQPNSPLHF. In DNA, the CDR3 is TGTGCCAGCAGTTACTCGATACAGCCGAATTCACCCCTCCACTTT. The chain joins TRBV6-5 to TRBJ1-6; D is ambiguous. Per germline, CDR1 MNHEY and CDR2 SVGAGI. The CDR3 consists of 15 residues. V was trimmed by 0 bases and J by 7 bases, leaving 10 bases between them.

The chain is built from TRBV5-1 and TRBJ2-7; D gene uncertain. The V end lost 0 bases, the J end lost 6 bases, and 13 bases lay between the germline ends. In germline, CDR1 is SGHRS, CDR2 YFSETQ. This CDR3 spans 14 amino acids. For the CDR3, the DNA is TGCGCCAGCAGCTTGGGATCCCAAACAAGCGAGCAGTACTTC. This sequence encodes CASSLGSQTSEQYF.

The chain uses TRBV11-1 and TRBJ1-1, with TRBD1 matching 11 bases. The CDR3 totals 14 residues. V gave up 4 bases and J gave up 5 bases; unmatched junction bases: 3. The germline V gene has CDR1 SGHAT and CDR2 FQDESV (reference sequence). CDR3 nucleotides: TGTGCCAGCAGCTGGACAGGGGGCAATACTGAAGCTTTCTTT. This encodes CASSWTGGNTEAFF.

V gene TRBV10-3 combines with J gene TRBJ1-5, with D maybe TRBD1 (6 bases). CDR1 is ENHRY and CDR2 is SYGVKD in the germline V gene. The CDR3 totals 16 residues. V was trimmed by 0 bases and J by 1 base, leaving 10 bases between them. CDR3 DNA sequence: TGTGCCATCAGTGAGTCGGGGGCATGGAGCAATCAGCCCCAGCATTTT. This codes for CAISESGAWSNQPQHF.

The V and J genes are TRBV9 and TRBJ2-7; D not certain. CDR3 length equals 14 residues. The V gene lost 0 bases and the J gene lost 2 bases, with 9 bases spanning the gap. Germline CDR1 SGDLS, CDR2 YYNGEE. CDR3 sequence: CASSVGNGAYEQYF. CDR3 in DNA: TGTGCCAGCAGCGTAGGAAACGGAGCCTACGAGCAGTACTTC.

The CDR3 is CASSESGLVEETQYF. The CDR3, as DNA: TGCGCCAGCAGTGAGTCGGGGCTAGTCGAGGAGACCCAGTACTTC. V usage is TRBV10-1 and J usage is TRBJ2-5; maybe TRBD1 (5 bases). V gave up 0 bases and J gave up 5 bases, with 13 bases separating them. The CDR3 is made up of 15 amino acids. Germline-derived CDR1 and CDR2 are WNHNN and SYGVQD (reference sequence).

To note about this clone: In the same sample, other DNA sequences code for this CDR3. This chain uses TRBV7-3 with TRBJ2-5, with 7 bases fitting TRBD2. CDR1 is SGHTA, CDR2 FQGTGA, per germline. The CDR3 covers 14 residues. Germline trimming cut 0 bases from V and 2 bases from J; bases unmatched to any gene: 0. The chain's CDR3 is CASSLTGGQETQYF. DNA for the CDR3: TGTGCCAGCAGCTTAACGGGGGGGCAAGAGACCCAGTACTTC. The whole variable domain, filled in from reference TRBV7-3 and TRBJ2-5, reads GAGVSQTPSNKVTEKGKYVELRCDPISGHTALYWYRQSLGQGPEFLIYFQGTGAADDSGLPNDRFFAVRPEGSVSTLKIQRTERGDSAVYLCASSLTGGQETQYFGPGTRLLVL.

The chain is built from TRBV6-5 and TRBJ1-2; 9 nucleotides align to TRBD1. Germline CDR1 MNHEY, CDR2 SVGAGI. V lost 6 bases and J lost 8; bases outside the gene matches: 7. This CDR3 is built from 13 residues. The CDR3 here is CASRPQGQGGYTF. For the CDR3, the DNA is TGTGCCAGCAGGCCTCAGGGACAGGGCGGCTACACCTTC.

The chain has TRBV7-2 and TRBJ2-1, with 7 bases fitting TRBD2. This CDR3 is built from 15 residues. The ends lost 5 bases at V and 5 bases at J; junction bases unmatched: 9. CDR1 is SGHTA and CDR2 is FQGNSA in the germline V gene. The CDR3 region is CASSGWGSGDNEQFF. Written as DNA, the CDR3 is TGTGCCAGCAGCGGATGGGGGAGCGGGGACAATGAGCAGTTCTTC.

The J gene is TRBJ2-3, the V gene TRBV5-1, with TRBD2 identical over 9 bases. This CDR3 region has 15 residues. V shed 0 bases, J shed 4 bases, and the junction held 3 bases outside the gene matches. CDR1 and CDR2 (germline): SGHRS, YFSETQ. CDR3 DNA: TGCGCCAGCAGCTTGGGCGGGGGGGCGGCAGATACGCAGTATTTT. Its protein is CASSLGGGAADTQYF.

The chain carries TRBV19 and TRBJ2-5, with 8 bases matching TRBD2. CDR3 length equals 13 residues. V lost 6 bases, J lost 1 base, and 1 base stayed unmatched. Germline V lookup: CDR1 LNHDA, CDR2 SQIVND (reference sequence). The CDR3 DNA sequence: TGTGCCAGTAGCGGGGGGGTCCAAGAGACCCAGTACTTC. Translated, it gives CASSGGVQETQYF.

This chain connects TRBV7-2 to TRBJ2-5, with 8 positions matching TRBD1. The length of the CDR3 is 15 residues. CDR1 SGHTA and CDR2 FQGNSA come from the germline V gene. V was clipped by 3 bases and J by 5 bases; unmatched bases: 8. DNA of the CDR3: TGTGCCAGCAGCTTCCTTGGACAGGGCTTGGAGACCCAGTACTTC. Protein product: CASSFLGQGLETQYF.

This clone has just one count. The rearrangement links TRBV5-1 to TRBJ1-2; the D is unclear. V lost 3 bases and J 0 bases, leaving 9 bases between the germline ends. CDR1 is SGHRS, CDR2 YFSETQ, per germline. This CDR3 has 14 amino acids. CDR3 sequence reads: CASSSLTTNYGYTF. The CDR3 DNA follows: TGCGCCAGCAGCTCCTTGACAACTAACTATGGCTACACCTTC.

The V and J genes are TRBV7-8 and TRBJ2-5; TRBD2 is a possible D gene (5 bases). Germline V lookup: CDR1 SGHVS, CDR2 FQNEAQ. This CDR3 has 14 amino acids. V dropped 3 bases and J dropped 0 bases, with 8 bases sitting between them. The CDR3 sequence: CASSFRENQETQYF. CDR3 DNA sequence: TGTGCCAGCAGCTTCCGGGAAAACCAAGAGACCCAGTACTTC. The full variable domain, its missing parts supplied by reference TRBV7-8 and TRBJ2-5, is GAGVSQSPRYKVAKRGQDVALRCDPISGHVSLFWYQQALGQGPEFLTYFQNEAQLDKSGLPSDRFFAERPEGSVSTLKIQRTQQEDSAVYLCASSFRENQETQYFGPGTRLLVL.

The genes are TRBV28 and TRBJ1-4; D uncertain. CDR3 length: 15 amino acids. Germline assignment: CDR1 MDHEN and CDR2 SYDVKM. The V and J ends lost 6 bases and 4 bases respectively, with 15 bases between them. CDR3: CASSTEGDYNEKLFF. The DNA of the CDR3 is TGTGCCAGCAGCACCGAGGGAGACTATAATGAAAAACTGTTTTTT.

V gene TRBV30 combines with J gene TRBJ2-1; 15 nucleotides align to TRBD2. CDR3 length: 13 residues. Germline trimming cut 5 bases from V and 10 bases from J; bases unmatched to any gene: 3. Germline assignment: CDR1 GTSNPN and CDR2 SVGIG (reference sequence). CDR3 nucleotides: TGTGCCTGGGGGACTAGCGGGGGGCACGAGCAGTTCTTC. It yields the protein CAWGTSGGHEQFF.

The V call is TRBV13, the J call TRBJ2-3; 8 positions agree with TRBD2. The V segment lost 0 bases and the J segment 9 bases; nucleotides outside the gene matches: 11. Looked up from germline, CDR1 is PRHDT and CDR2 is FYEKMQ (reference sequence). CDR3 length equals 16 residues. The CDR3 sequence: CASSLGRGGRTGTQYF. The CDR3 DNA sequence: TGTGCCAGCAGCTTAGGCCGGGGGGGACGTACCGGGACGCAGTATTTT. Supplemented by reference TRBV13 and TRBJ2-3, the full variable domain reads AAGVIQSPRHLIKEKRETATLKCYPIPRHDTVYWYQQGPGQDPQFLISFYEKMQSDKGSIPDRFSAQQFSDYHSELNMSSLELGDSALYFCASSLGRGGRTGTQYFGPGTRLTVL.

The rearrangement uses TRBV5-6 and TRBJ2-3, with a tentative D call TRBD1 (8 bases). Per germline, CDR1 SGHDT and CDR2 YYEEEE. V was shortened by 6 bases and J by 3 bases, with 17 bases between the two germline ends. The CDR3 contains 15 residues. The CDR3 reads CASNRNRGGTDTQYF. The CDR3 DNA sequence: TGTGCCAGCAACCGAAACAGGGGGGGTACAGATACGCAGTATTTT.

The rearrangement links TRBV11-2 to TRBJ1-3; 7 bases are shared with TRBD1. CDR1 is SGHAT and CDR2 is FQNNGV in the germline V gene. With 4 bases clipped from V and 7 bases from J, the junction kept 7 bases outside the gene matches. CDR3 length: 14 residues. The CDR3 nucleotides are TGTGCCAGCAGCTCCGACCTGACAGGGAACACCATATATTTT. Amino acids: CASSSDLTGNTIYF.

This chain connects TRBV7-8 to TRBJ1-2; D possibly corresponds to TRBD1 (5 bases). This CDR3 is 16 amino acids long. V gave up 5 bases and J gave up 2 bases, with 18 bases separating them. Germline CDR1 is SGHVS and CDR2 is FQNEAQ. The DNA for the CDR3 is TGTGCCAGCAGCAGTCTTCTGGGGGGGTTAAACTATGGCTACACCTTC. This encodes CASSSLLGGLNYGYTF.

CDR3 residues: CASLHSTGRAEAFF. In DNA, the CDR3 is TGTGCCAGCCTTCATTCGACCGGGAGAGCTGAAGCTTTCTTT. This chain connects TRBV5-5 to TRBJ1-1; D call uncertain. CDR1 and CDR2 (germline): SGHKS, YYEKEE (reference sequence). V lost 7 bases and J 6 bases, leaving 19 bases between the germline ends. The CDR3 spans 14 residues.

The chain employs TRBV3-1 (or the pseudogene TRBV3-2) and TRBJ1-2; D is uncertain. Looked up from germline, CDR1 is LGHDT and CDR2 is YNNKEL (reference sequence). The length of the CDR3 is 14 residues. Trimming removed 0 bases from V and 2 bases from J, with 7 bases in between. CDR3 in amino acids: CASSQDGKNYGYTF. In DNA form, the CDR3 reads TGTGCCAGCAGCCAAGACGGGAAAAACTATGGCTACACCTTC.

The chain recombines TRBV18 with TRBJ2-5; the match to TRBD2 covers 8 bases. Trimming at V came to 2 bases and at J to 2 bases, leaving 1 base not matched to a gene. CDR3 length: 14 residues. The germline V gene has CDR1 KGHSH and CDR2 LQKENI. This CDR3 is CASSPIAGQETQYF. The CDR3 region has the DNA TGTGCCAGCTCACCAATAGCGGGGCAAGAGACCCAGTACTTC.

The rearrangement joins TRBV11-2 to TRBJ1-5, with TRBD1 matching 11 bases. J lost 6 bases, V lost 5 bases, and 3 bases had no gene match. The CDR3 covers 14 residues. Germline assignment: CDR1 SGHAT and CDR2 FQNNGV. The CDR3: CASSGQGAFQPQHF. The CDR3 nucleotides are TGTGCCAGCAGCGGACAGGGGGCTTTTCAGCCCCAGCATTTT.

The chain couples TRBV19 to TRBJ2-3; 13 nucleotides agree with TRBD2. The V segment lost 4 bases and the J segment 4 bases; nucleotides outside the gene matches: 5. CDR1 LNHDA and CDR2 SQIVND come from the germline V gene (reference sequence). The CDR3 spans 16 residues. DNA of the CDR3: TGTGCCAGTAGTAGGACTAGCGGGGGTAGCGCAGATACGCAGTATTTT. Encoded protein: CASSRTSGGSADTQYF.

A remark on this clone: The sample contains more than one DNA sequence encoding this CDR3. The CDR3 coding sequence is TGTGCCAGCAGCTTGGCAGGCACAGATACGCAGTATTTT. It encodes CASSLAGTDTQYF. V and J are TRBV5-4 and TRBJ2-3, with D hard to call. V was clipped by 0 bases and J by 1 base, with 3 bases between them. The CDR3 sequence is 13 residues long. Germline V CDR1 and CDR2: SGHNT, YYREEE (reference sequence).

This clone has only one observation. The rearrangement joins TRBV2 to TRBJ2-3, with D possibly TRBD1 on 6 matching bases. V lost 6 bases to trimming and J lost 3 bases, with 19 bases between them. The CDR3 extends over 16 amino acids. Germline CDR1 is SNHLY and CDR2 is FYNNEI. This CDR3 is CASRIGQSKATDTQYF. CDR3 DNA: TGTGCCAGCAGGATAGGACAGTCCAAGGCGACAGATACGCAGTATTTT.

The chain combines TRBV5-1 with TRBJ2-5; 8 positions match TRBD1. After removal of 1 base from V and 3 bases from J, the junction contained 8 bases not matched to a gene. The CDR3 is made up of 16 amino acids. Germline V CDR1 and CDR2: SGHRS, YFSETQ. In DNA, the CDR3 is TGCGCCAGCAGCTTGACTGGACAGGGTGCTGAAGAGACCCAGTACTTC. Translated, it gives CASSLTGQGAEETQYF. Full variable domain (remainder filled in from reference TRBV5-1 and TRBJ2-5): KAGVTQTPRYLIKTRGQQVTLSCSPISGHRSVSWYQQTPGQGLQFLFEYFSETQRNKGNFPGRFSGRQFSNSRSEMNVSTLELGDSALYLCASSLTGQGAEETQYFGPGTRLLVL.

This chain links TRBV14 with TRBJ1-1, with D hard to call. Between the trimmed V and J ends, which lost 1 base and 4 bases, there was a span of 7 bases. This CDR3 has 13 amino acids. CDR1 and CDR2 from the germline V gene are SGHDN and FVKESK. CDR3 region: CASSQGLITEAFF. The CDR3 region has the DNA TGTGCCAGCAGCCAAGGACTGATCACTGAAGCTTTCTTT.

The V and J genes are TRBV6-1 and TRBJ2-7; 7 nucleotides line up with TRBD1. CDR3 length equals 13 residues. Germline loops: CDR1 MNHNS, CDR2 SASEGT. The trim removed 2 bases at V and 6 bases at J, leaving 4 bases unmatched. The CDR3 reads CASSERGQSEQYV. For the CDR3, the DNA is TGTGCCAGCAGTGAAAGGGGACAGAGCGAGCAGTACGTC.

The gene calls are TRBV5-1 and TRBJ2-5; weak D call: TRBD2 (5 bases). Germline V gene lookup returns CDR1 SGHRS and CDR2 YFSETQ. The CDR3 length is 13 residues. V shed 0 bases and J shed 3 bases, with 6 bases lying between them. The CDR3 DNA is TGCGCCAGCAGCTTGGTACTAGAAGAGACCCAGTACTTC. Translation: CASSLVLEETQYF.